A selection of T cell receptor beta chains follows, all from one sample in a study of spatial heterogeneity in lung cancer. MiXCR, run by TCRdb on the 5' RACE reads, gives a single entry per CDR3 protein. The table shows 2,000 or so distinct CDR3 sequences, with approximately 16% occurring only once. The sample was normal lung tissue next to the tumor, taken at surgery. Every receptor here comes from a male donor with early-stage non-small cell lung cancer. The CDR3 runs from the conserved cysteine through the conserved F or W. Each record gives: J gene, D gene, V gene, clone size, CDR3 protein, CDR3 DNA. D genes are given only for firm matches. Clone size is shown for a subset of rows, as once, few, many or a class of expanded clone.

>TRBJ1-5|TRBD1|TRBV5-5|medium-sized
CASSFSGQAYQPQHF
TGTGCCAGCAGCTTTTCGGGACAGGCCTATCAGCCCCAGCATTTT
>TRBJ2-2|TRBD2|TRBV29-1|many
CSVRAREGSGELFF
TGCAGCGTTAGGGCGAGGGAGGGCAGCGGGGAGCTGTTTTTT
>TRBJ1-1|TRBD1|TRBV7-2|medium-sized
CASSRDRGGTEAFF
TGTGCCAGCAGCCGAGACAGGGGGGGTACTGAAGCTTTCTTT
>TRBJ1-4|NA|TRBV7-7|NA
CASSPGGQKLFF
TGTGCCAGCAGCCCGGGGGGTCAAAAACTGTTTTTT
>TRBJ2-7|NA|TRBV7-3|medium-sized
CASSLDSPGLGEQYF
TGTGCCAGCAGCCTGGACTCGCCCGGACTTGGGGAGCAGTACTTC
>TRBJ2-7|TRBD2|TRBV3-1|NA
CASSQGLADYEQYF
TGTGCCAGCAGCCAAGGGCTAGCGGACTACGAGCAGTACTTC
>TRBJ1-1|NA|TRBV29-1|many
CSAQSRGGNTEAFF
TGCAGCGCCCAAAGCCGGGGGGGGAACACTGAAGCTTTCTTT
>TRBJ2-3|NA|TRBV5-6|NA
CASREANTDTQYF
TGTGCCAGCAGGGAGGCAAACACAGATACGCAGTATTTT
>TRBJ1-2|TRBD1|TRBV10-2|medium-sized
CASSGTGDYGYTF
TGCGCCAGCAGTGGGACAGGAGACTATGGCTACACCTTC
>TRBJ2-3|TRBD2|TRBV5-6|NA
CASSPGTGRADDTQYF
TGTGCCAGCAGCCCAGGTACCGGGAGGGCGGATGATACGCAGTATTTT
>TRBJ2-3|TRBD2|TRBV20-1|medium-sized
CSARERESATQYF
TGCAGTGCGAGAGAGCGGGAAAGCGCTACGCAGTATTTT
>TRBJ2-5|TRBD2|TRBV7-3|medium-sized
CASSSGTRRETQYF
TGTGCCAGCAGCTCTGGGACTAGGAGAGAGACCCAGTACTTC
>TRBJ2-3|NA|TRBV9|medium-sized
CASSERGVADTQYF
TGTGCCAGCAGCGAAAGGGGGGTCGCAGATACGCAGTATTTT
>TRBJ2-3|NA|TRBV6-5|large
CASSYRPERTDTQYF
TGTGCCAGCAGTTACCGCCCTGAGAGAACAGATACGCAGTATTTT
>TRBJ2-3|TRBD1|TRBV5-1|medium-sized
CASKGTVLGTDTQYF
TGCGCCAGCAAGGGGACAGTTCTCGGCACAGATACGCAGTATTTT
>TRBJ2-1|NA|TRBV19|medium-sized
CASSLASADNEQFF
TGTGCCAGTAGTTTAGCTAGCGCTGACAATGAGCAGTTCTTC
>TRBJ2-1|TRBD2|TRBV4-1|few
CASSQEGLSSYNEQFF
TGCGCCAGCAGCCAAGAGGGACTATCCTCCTACAATGAGCAGTTCTTC
>TRBJ2-5|TRBD2|TRBV25-1|medium-sized
CASSDSLGLAFETQYF
TGTGCCAGCAGTGATTCATTGGGACTAGCGTTTGAGACCCAGTACTTC
>TRBJ2-7|NA|TRBV20-1|medium-sized
CSARDGRGLYF
TGCAGTGCTAGAGATGGAAGGGGTTTATACTTC
>TRBJ1-6|TRBD1|TRBV7-9|medium-sized
CASSFGQGGSPLHF
TGTGCCAGCAGCTTTGGACAGGGCGGTTCACCCCTCCACTTT
>TRBJ2-1|NA|TRBV7-6|medium-sized
CASSLYSDGAYNEQFF
TGTGCCAGCAGCTTATATTCGGATGGAGCCTACAATGAGCAGTTCTTC
>TRBJ2-3|TRBD2|TRBV4-2|many
CASSQDSTGGPSDTQYF
TGTGCCAGCAGCCAAGATTCTACGGGAGGGCCCTCAGATACGCAGTATTTT
>TRBJ2-5|NA|TRBV7-9|NA
CASSRAPGETQYF
TGTGCCAGCAGCCGTGCCCCAGGCGAGACCCAGTACTTC
>TRBJ1-5|NA|TRBV30|many
CAWSRLDNQPQHF
TGTGCCTGGAGTAGGTTGGACAATCAGCCCCAGCATTTT
>TRBJ2-7|TRBD1|TRBV6-5|medium-sized
CASSSNRGYEQYF
TGTGCCAGCAGTTCAAACAGGGGTTACGAGCAGTACTTC
>TRBJ1-4|NA|TRBV28|medium-sized
CASSLWVTGNEKLFF
TGTGCCAGCAGTTTATGGGTGACAGGAAATGAAAAACTGTTTTTT
>TRBJ2-7|TRBD1|TRBV5-6|many
CASSFRGQGVYEQYF
TGTGCCAGCAGCTTTAGGGGACAGGGGGTCTACGAGCAGTACTTC
>TRBJ1-2|NA|TRBV3-1|medium-sized
CASSSRVNYGYTF
TGTGCCAGCAGCTCTAGGGTAAACTATGGCTACACCTTC
>TRBJ2-5|NA|TRBV2|medium-sized
CASSVEGAETQYF
TGTGCCAGCAGTGTCGAGGGAGCAGAGACCCAGTACTTC
>TRBJ2-2|NA|TRBV10-1|medium-sized
CASSDGGGSGELFF
TGCGCCAGCAGTGATGGAGGGGGCTCCGGGGAGCTGTTTTTT
>TRBJ1-6|NA|TRBV5-1|medium-sized
CASSFRTLQGLAVHSPLHF
TGCGCCAGCAGCTTCAGGACCTTACAGGGACTAGCGGTTCATTCACCCCTCCACTTT
>TRBJ2-1|TRBD1|TRBV7-2|medium-sized
CASSRSGTGIYNEQFF
TGTGCCAGCAGCCGCTCCGGGACAGGGATTTACAATGAGCAGTTCTTC
>TRBJ2-2|NA|TRBV27|NA
CAARAGSSAGELFF
TGTGCCGCTCGGGCGGGATCTTCCGCCGGGGAGCTGTTTTTT
>TRBJ2-7|NA|TRBV25-1|large
CARTGTYEQYF
TGTGCCAGAACAGGAACCTACGAGCAGTACTTC
>TRBJ1-5|NA|TRBV28|large
CASSSPEGTNQPQHF
TGTGCCAGCAGTTCCCCGGAGGGTACCAATCAGCCCCAGCATTTT
>TRBJ1-2|NA|TRBV28|medium-sized
CASRPGTNYGYTF
TGTGCCAGCAGGCCCGGGACAAACTATGGCTACACCTTC
>TRBJ2-3|TRBD1|TRBV20-1|medium-sized
CSASSPGTGSTDTQYF
TGCAGTGCTAGCTCTCCTGGGACAGGGAGCACAGATACGCAGTATTTT
>TRBJ2-2|NA|TRBV6-5|large
CASRSRENTGELFF
TGTGCCAGCAGGTCTCGGGAGAACACCGGGGAGCTGTTTTTT
>TRBJ1-1|NA|TRBV20-1|medium-sized
CSAPGRTDTEAFF
TGCAGTGCGCCAGGGAGAACGGACACTGAAGCTTTCTTT
>TRBJ2-7|NA|TRBV7-9|medium-sized
CASSSAGRNSYEQYF
TGTGCCAGCAGCTCCGCAGGGAGGAACTCCTACGAGCAGTACTTC
>TRBJ1-4|TRBD1|TRBV28|medium-sized
CASLGGDRNEKLFF
TGTGCCAGCTTGGGTGGGGACAGGAATGAAAAACTGTTTTTT
>TRBJ1-2|NA|TRBV5-1|medium-sized
CASSPSDGGYTF
TGCGCCAGCAGCCCATCGGATGGGGGCTACACCTTC
>TRBJ2-2|NA|TRBV18|medium-sized
CASSPLTGELFF
TGTGCCAGCTCACCGCTGACCGGGGAGCTGTTTTTT
>TRBJ2-3|TRBD2|TRBV5-4|many
CASSLGSSGRLSDTQYF
TGTGCCAGCAGCTTGGGCTCTAGCGGGAGATTGTCAGATACGCAGTATTTT
>TRBJ2-1|NA|TRBV7-9|large
CASSHRDHGGSYNEQFF
TGTGCCAGCAGCCATAGGGACCACGGGGGTTCCTACAATGAGCAGTTCTTC
>TRBJ1-2|NA|TRBV28|medium-sized
CASLTPTGGGYGYTF
TGTGCCAGCCTCACCCCCACCGGGGGAGGCTATGGCTACACCTTC